Detailed here is one T cell receptor (beta chain). The antigen remains unidentified. Unique molecular identifiers were present on cDNA, and template switching added a universal primer site. One entry per CDR3 protein results from TCRdb running MiXCR on the 5' RACE reads. The top ten clones hold roughly 2.1% of a sample with fewer than 350,000 distinct CDR3 sequences, roughly 8.6% of them seen once. Healthy Caucasians made up all donors. The record originates from a study of identical twins. General observations from the study: Among monozygotic twins, out-of-frame TCR alpha sharing exceeded what models predicted. Clonotypes of the beta chain that were abundant in cord blood carried fewer insertions (memory repertoires showed none).

The CDR3 sequence is 15 residues long. Germline trimming cut 4 bases from V and 2 bases from J; bases unmatched to any gene: 5. Germline CDR1 and CDR2: SGHDT and YYEEEE. These records were also assigned to another study, of yellow fever vaccine responses in identical twins.

Sequencing was carried out using memory (CD45RO+) T cells sorted from blood. The chain employs TRBV5-6 and TRBJ2-1; the match to TRBD1 covers 8 bases. This TCR was recovered from a woman under 30 in good health. CDR3 sequence reads: CASSKDRAPYNEQFF. CDR3 DNA sequence: TGTGCCAGCAGCAAGGACAGGGCGCCCTACAATGAGCAGTTCTTC.